One sample yielded the 11 T cell receptor beta chains listed below, sequenced in a study of blood T cell repertoires in COVID-19. This table comes from immunoSEQ multiplex PCR, and its TCRdb copy is limited to in-frame clones, with some not included. The table shows about 260,000 clones, with 85% to 90% occurring only once. The material sequenced was peripheral blood. The receptors here all came from a woman between 25 and 40 years old with COVID-19, enrolled during active disease.

J is TRBJ1-2 and V is TRBV19; the match to TRBD1 covers 7 bases. The ends lost 7 bases at V and 3 bases at J; junction bases unmatched: 8. Germline CDR1 and CDR2: LNHDA and SQIVND (reference sequence). This CDR3 region has 14 residues. DNA for the CDR3: TGTGCCAGTACCCCTGTAGGGGGCCACTATGGCTACACCTTC. It specifies CASTPVGGHYGYTF.

This chain joins TRBV5-6 and TRBJ1-4; D possibly corresponds to TRBD1 (5 bases). V lost 0 bases to trimming and J lost 6 bases, with 15 bases between them. The CDR3 extends over 16 amino acids. Per the germline V gene, CDR1 is SGHDT and CDR2 is YYEEEE. The CDR3 loop is CASSLGGGELYEKLFF. In nucleotides, the CDR3 is TGTGCCAGCAGCTTGGGGGGCGGGGAACTATATGAAAAACTGTTTTTT.

This chain links TRBV6-6 with TRBJ1-4, with a weak D call TRBD1 (5 bases). Germline V gives CDR1 MNHNY, CDR2 SVGAGI (reference sequence). Trimming stripped 7 bases from V and 7 bases from J, with 19 bases between. The CDR3 is made up of 15 amino acids. The CDR3, as DNA: TGTGCCAGCAACATGAAGGGGCAGGGTCGTGAAAAACTGTTTTTT. Translation gives CASNMKGQGREKLFF.

This clone was counted a single time. The chain employs TRBV6-4 and TRBJ1-1; 8 bases agree with TRBD1. From germline, CDR1 is MRHNA and CDR2 SNTAGT. Unmatched junction bases numbered 17, after V lost 6 bases and J lost 8 bases. The CDR3 sequence is 16 residues long. The CDR3 DNA is TGTGCCAGCAGGGCCGGGGCAGGGGGCGAGAGGGGCGAAGCTTTCTTT. Translating gives CASRAGAGGERGEAFF.

The chain is built from TRBV7-9 and TRBJ2-3; D unclear. CDR1 is SEHNR, CDR2 FQNEAQ, per germline (reference sequence). The CDR3 loop spans 12 amino acids. V lost 4 bases to trimming and J lost 4 bases, with 6 bases between them. The CDR3 region has the DNA TGTGCCAGCAGCTCCCTTCCAGATACGCAGTATTTT. Its translation is CASSSLPDTQYF.

The J gene is TRBJ2-3, the V gene TRBV4-1, with D possibly TRBD2 on 5 matching bases. Looked up from germline, CDR1 is MGHRA and CDR2 is YSYEKL. V was pared by 5 bases and J by 3 bases, with 18 bases between. The CDR3 has 16 amino acids. CDR3 coding DNA: TGCGCCAGCAGCTCACTTGGTGGTGGGAGTACAGATACGCAGTATTTT. This codes for CASSSLGGGSTDTQYF.

This clone was seen more than once but under ten times. The chain combines TRBV29-1 with TRBJ2-5; unclear D gene. The CDR3 spans 14 residues. V lost 1 base and J 2 bases, leaving 11 bases between the germline ends. Germline values: CDR1 SQVTM, CDR2 ANQGSEA. CDR3 nucleotides: TGCAGCGTTGAAGGTACAGACCCGCAAGAGACCCAGTACTTC. Protein product: CSVEGTDPQETQYF.

This clone was detected only once. V usage is TRBV19 and J usage is TRBJ2-7; D is perhaps TRBD1 (6 bases). The CDR3 spans 14 residues. V was cut by 5 bases and J by 3 bases, with 14 bases left in between. Germline V CDR1 and CDR2: LNHDA, SQIVND (reference sequence). The CDR3 protein is CASSSSGTLYEQYF. The CDR3 nucleotides read TGTGCCAGTAGTTCCTCCGGGACACTCTACGAGCAGTACTTC.

The CDR3 here is CASRLGGVYGYTF. In DNA form, the CDR3 reads TGTGCCAGCAGGCTAGGCGGGGTCTATGGCTACACCTTC. This rearrangement joins TRBV6-5 to TRBJ1-2, with unresolved D. V lost 6 bases to trimming and J lost 4 bases, with 12 bases between them. Germline CDR1 is MNHEY and CDR2 is SVGAGI. The CDR3 totals 13 residues.

This clone showed up just once. The chain couples TRBV6-5 to TRBJ1-2; 7 nucleotides match TRBD1. This CDR3 is 15 amino acids long. V lost 5 bases to trimming and J lost 0 bases; unmatched junction nucleotides: 6. Germline V gene lookup returns CDR1 MNHEY and CDR2 SVGAGI. CDR3 in DNA: TGTGCCAGCAGTATCCAGGGGACAGCTAACTATGGCTACACCTTC. Translated, it gives CASSIQGTANYGYTF.

DNA of the CDR3: TGTGCCAGCAGCGGACATACGACGAACCAAGAGACCCAGTACTTC. Translating gives CASSGHTTNQETQYF. The chain recombines TRBV6-5 with TRBJ2-5; perhaps TRBD1 as D (5 bases). This CDR3 is built from 15 residues. The V end was cut by 6 bases, the J end by 0 bases, with 14 bases between. Germline V gene sequence: CDR1 MNHEY, CDR2 SVGAGI.